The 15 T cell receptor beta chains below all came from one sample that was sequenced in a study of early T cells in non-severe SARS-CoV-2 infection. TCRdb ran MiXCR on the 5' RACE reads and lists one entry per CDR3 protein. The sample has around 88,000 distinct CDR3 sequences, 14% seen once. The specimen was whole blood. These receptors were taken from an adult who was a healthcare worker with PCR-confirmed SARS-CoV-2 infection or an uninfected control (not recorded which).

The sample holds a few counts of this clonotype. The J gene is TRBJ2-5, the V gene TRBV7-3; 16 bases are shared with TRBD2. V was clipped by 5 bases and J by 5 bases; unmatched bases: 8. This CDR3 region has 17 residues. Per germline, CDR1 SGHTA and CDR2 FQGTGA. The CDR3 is CASSPQGGLAGGETQYF. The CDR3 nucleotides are TGTGCCAGCAGCCCCCAAGGGGGACTAGCGGGAGGGGAGACCCAGTACTTC.

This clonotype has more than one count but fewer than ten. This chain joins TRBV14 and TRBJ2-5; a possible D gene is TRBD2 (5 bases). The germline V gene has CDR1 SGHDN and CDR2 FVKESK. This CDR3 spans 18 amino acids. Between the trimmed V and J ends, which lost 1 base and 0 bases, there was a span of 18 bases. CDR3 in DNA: TGTGCCAGCAGCCAAGGGAGGATATCGGCACCCTACCAAGAGACCCAGTACTTC. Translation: CASSQGRISAPYQETQYF.

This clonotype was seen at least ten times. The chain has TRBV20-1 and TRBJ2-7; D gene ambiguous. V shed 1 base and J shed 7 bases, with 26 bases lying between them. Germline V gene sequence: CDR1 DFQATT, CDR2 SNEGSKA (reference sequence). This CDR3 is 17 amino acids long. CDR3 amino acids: CSARAPPEAWTKGEQYF. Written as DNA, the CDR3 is TGCAGTGCTAGAGCCCCCCCTGAGGCCTGGACCAAGGGAGAGCAGTACTTC.

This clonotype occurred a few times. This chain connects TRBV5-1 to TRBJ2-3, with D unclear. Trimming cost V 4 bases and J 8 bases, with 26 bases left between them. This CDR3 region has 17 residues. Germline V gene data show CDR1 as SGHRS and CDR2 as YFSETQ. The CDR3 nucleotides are TGCGCCAGCAGCCCAAGCTCCGGGCGACTTACAGTGCCTACGCAGTATTTT. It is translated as CASSPSSGRLTVPTQYF.

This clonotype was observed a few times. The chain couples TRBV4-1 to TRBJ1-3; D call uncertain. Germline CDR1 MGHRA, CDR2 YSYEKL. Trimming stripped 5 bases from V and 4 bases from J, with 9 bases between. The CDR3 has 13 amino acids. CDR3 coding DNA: TGCGCCAGCAGCAACGAGGGAGGAAACACCATATATTTT. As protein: CASSNEGGNTIYF.

The CDR3 loop is CASSQEAGGPNEQFF. CDR3 nucleotides: TGTGCCAGCTCCCAAGAAGCGGGAGGTCCCAATGAGCAGTTCTTC. The J gene is TRBJ2-1, the V gene TRBV18; 9 bases match TRBD2. After removal of 6 bases from V and 6 bases from J, the junction contained 9 bases not matched to a gene. Germline CDR1 KGHSH, CDR2 LQKENI. This CDR3 has 15 amino acids.

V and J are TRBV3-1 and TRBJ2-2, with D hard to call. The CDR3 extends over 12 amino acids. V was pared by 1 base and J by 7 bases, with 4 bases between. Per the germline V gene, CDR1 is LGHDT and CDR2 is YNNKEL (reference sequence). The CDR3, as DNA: TGTGCCAGCAGCCAAGGGCGCGGGGAGCTGTTTTTT. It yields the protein CASSQGRGELFF. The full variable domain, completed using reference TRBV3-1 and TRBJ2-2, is DTAVSQTPKYLVTQMGNDKSIKCEQNLGHDTMYWYKQDSKKFLKIMFSYNNKELIINETVPNRFSPKSPDKAHLNLHINSLELGDSAVYFCASSQGRGELFFGEGSRLTVL.

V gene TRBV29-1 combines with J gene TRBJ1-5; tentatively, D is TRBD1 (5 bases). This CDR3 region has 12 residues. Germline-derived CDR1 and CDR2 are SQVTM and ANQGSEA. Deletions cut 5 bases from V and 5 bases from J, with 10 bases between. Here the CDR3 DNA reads TGCAGCGTTTCGGACACTCATCAGCCCCAGCATTTT. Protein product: CSVSDTHQPQHF.

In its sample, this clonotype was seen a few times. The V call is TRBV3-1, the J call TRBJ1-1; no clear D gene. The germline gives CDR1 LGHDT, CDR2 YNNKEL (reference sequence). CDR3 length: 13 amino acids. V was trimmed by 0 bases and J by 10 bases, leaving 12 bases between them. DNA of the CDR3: TGTGCCAGCAGCCAAGATTTGGTCAGAACAGCTTTCTTT. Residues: CASSQDLVRTAFF.

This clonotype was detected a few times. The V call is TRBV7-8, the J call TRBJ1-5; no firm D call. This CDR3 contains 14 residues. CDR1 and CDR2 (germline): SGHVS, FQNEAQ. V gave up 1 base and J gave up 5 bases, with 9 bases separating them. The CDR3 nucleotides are TGTGCCAGCAGCTTAGTTCGGACTTATCAGCCCCAGCATTTT. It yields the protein CASSLVRTYQPQHF.

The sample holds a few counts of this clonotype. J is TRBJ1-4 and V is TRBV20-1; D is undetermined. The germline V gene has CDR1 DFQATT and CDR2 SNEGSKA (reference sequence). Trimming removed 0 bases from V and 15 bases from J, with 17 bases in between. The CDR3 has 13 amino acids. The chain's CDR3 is CSARDGSTGKLFF. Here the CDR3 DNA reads TGCAGTGCTAGAGATGGGAGCACCGGGAAGTTGTTTTTT.

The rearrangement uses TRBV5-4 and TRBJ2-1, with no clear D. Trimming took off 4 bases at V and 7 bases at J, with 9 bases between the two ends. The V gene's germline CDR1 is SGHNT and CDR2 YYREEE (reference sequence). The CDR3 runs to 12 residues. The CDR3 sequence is CASSTTWNEQFF. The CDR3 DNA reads TGTGCCAGCAGCACCACGTGGAATGAGCAGTTCTTC.

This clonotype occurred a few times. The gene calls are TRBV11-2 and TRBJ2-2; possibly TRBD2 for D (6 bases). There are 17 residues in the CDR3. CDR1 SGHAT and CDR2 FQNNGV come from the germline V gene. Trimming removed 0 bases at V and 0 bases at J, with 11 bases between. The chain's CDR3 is CASSLDSAGSNTGELFF. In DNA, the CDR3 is TGTGCCAGCAGCTTAGATTCTGCGGGATCGAACACCGGGGAGCTGTTTTTT.

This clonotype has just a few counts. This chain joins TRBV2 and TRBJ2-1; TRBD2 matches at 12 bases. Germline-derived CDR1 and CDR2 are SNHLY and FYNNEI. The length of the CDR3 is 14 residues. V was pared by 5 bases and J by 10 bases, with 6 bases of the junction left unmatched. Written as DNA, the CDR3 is TGTGCCAGCAGTCCGACTAGCGGGAGTTACGAGCAGTTCTTC. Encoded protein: CASSPTSGSYEQFF.

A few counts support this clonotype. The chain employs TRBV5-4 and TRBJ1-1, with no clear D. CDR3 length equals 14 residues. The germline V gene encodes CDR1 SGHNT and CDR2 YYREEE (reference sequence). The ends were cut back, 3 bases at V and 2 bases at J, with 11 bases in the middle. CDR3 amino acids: CASSSRTANTEAFF. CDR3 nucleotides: TGTGCCAGCAGCTCTAGGACGGCTAACACTGAAGCTTTCTTT. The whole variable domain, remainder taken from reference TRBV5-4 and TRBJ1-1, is ETGVTQSPTHLIKTRGQQVTLRCSSQSGHNTVSWYQQALGQGPQFIFQYYREEENGRGNFPPRFSGLQFPNYSSELNVNALELDDSALYLCASSSRTANTEAFFGQGTRLTVV.